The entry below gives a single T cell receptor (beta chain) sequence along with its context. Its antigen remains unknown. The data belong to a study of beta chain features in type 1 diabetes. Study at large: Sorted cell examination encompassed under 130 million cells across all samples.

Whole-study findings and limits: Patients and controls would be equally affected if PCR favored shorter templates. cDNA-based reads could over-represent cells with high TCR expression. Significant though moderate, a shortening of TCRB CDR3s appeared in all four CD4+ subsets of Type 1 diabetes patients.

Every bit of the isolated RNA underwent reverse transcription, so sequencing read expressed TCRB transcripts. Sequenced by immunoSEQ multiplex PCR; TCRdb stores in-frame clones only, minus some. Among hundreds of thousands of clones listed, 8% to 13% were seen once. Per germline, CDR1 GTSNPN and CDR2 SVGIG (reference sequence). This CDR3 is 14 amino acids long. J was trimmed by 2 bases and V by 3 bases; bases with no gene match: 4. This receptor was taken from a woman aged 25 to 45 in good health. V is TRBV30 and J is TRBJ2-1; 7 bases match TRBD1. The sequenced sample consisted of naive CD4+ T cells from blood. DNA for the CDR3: TGTGCCTGGAGGAGACAGGGAACCTACAATGAGCAGTTCTTC. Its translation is CAWRRQGTYNEQFF.